This section outlines one T cell receptor (beta chain) sequence together with its context. Trimming cost V 4 bases and J 9 bases, with 19 bases left between them. Germline values: CDR1 LGHDT, CDR2 YNNKEL (reference sequence). The CDR3 runs to 16 residues. The data are from a study of blood T cell repertoires in COVID-19. Study-wide context: Samples came from the United States, Italy and Spain, spanning acute and convalescent COVID-19. From T cells, B-cell-depleted T cells, or PBMCs came the material, which was cDNA or gDNA.

Original handling: The authors estimated nucleated cell counts from reference gene primer amplification. Using immunoSEQ multiplex PCR, the repertoire was profiled, and TCRdb retains in-frame clones only, with some absent. V and J calls and clone size follow that table, whereas D and trimming were derived from the DNA. The table lists approximately 150,000 clones, roughly four fifths of them singletons. The V and J genes are TRBV3-1 (or the pseudogene TRBV3-2) and TRBJ1-6; D remains ambiguous. Sample: peripheral blood. This clonotype originated in a human donor with acute or convalescent COVID-19. The donor label of this sample is uncertain. In DNA, the CDR3 is TGTGCCAGCAGCCCGACCAAGGCGGGGTTGGGTTCACCCCTCCACTTT. Its translation is CASSPTKAGLGSPLHF.